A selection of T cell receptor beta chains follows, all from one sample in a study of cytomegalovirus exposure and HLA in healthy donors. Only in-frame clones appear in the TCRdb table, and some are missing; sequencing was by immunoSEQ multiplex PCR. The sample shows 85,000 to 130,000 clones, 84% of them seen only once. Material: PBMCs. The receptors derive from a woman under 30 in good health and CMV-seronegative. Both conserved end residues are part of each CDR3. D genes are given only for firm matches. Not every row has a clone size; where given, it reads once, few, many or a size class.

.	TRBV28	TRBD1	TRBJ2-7	TGTGCCAGCAGTCCCCCCCCCGCAGGGGGCTACGAGCAGTACTTC	CASSPPPAGGYEQYF
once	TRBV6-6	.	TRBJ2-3	TGTGCCAGCAGGGACAACGGGGGATTTAAGGATACGCAGTATTTT	CASRDNGGFKDTQYF
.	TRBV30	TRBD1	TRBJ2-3	TGTGCCTGGAGTGTACTATCAGGGGGCGCAGATACGCAGTATTTT	CAWSVLSGGADTQYF
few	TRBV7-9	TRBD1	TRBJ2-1	TGTGCCAGCAGCTTCGGAGTCGACAGGGGGCAGTTCTTC	CASSFGVDRGQFF
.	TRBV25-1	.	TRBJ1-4	TGTGCCAGCAGTGGACTCTCGGGGAATGAAAAACTGTTTTTT	CASSGLSGNEKLFF
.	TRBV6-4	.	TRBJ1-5	TGTGCCAGCCCCCGGGGGGTGGGGAGCAATCAGCCCCAGCATTTT	CASPRGVGSNQPQHF
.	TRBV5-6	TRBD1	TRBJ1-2	TGTGCCAGCAGCCCAGGGACAGGGGGTTTTGGCGGGGGCTACACCTTC	CASSPGTGGFGGGYTF
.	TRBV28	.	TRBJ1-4	TGTGCCAGCAGTTTACAGACAGCAACTAATGAAAAACTGTTTTTT	CASSLQTATNEKLFF
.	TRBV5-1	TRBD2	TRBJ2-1	TGCGCCAGCAGCTTGACAGCGGGAGGGAACAATGAGCAGTTCTTC	CASSLTAGGNNEQFF
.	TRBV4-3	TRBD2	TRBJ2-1	TGCGCCAGCAGCCAAGGTTCAGCGGGAGGGCCTGGCGATGAGCAGTTCTTC	CASSQGSAGGPGDEQFF
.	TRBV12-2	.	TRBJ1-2	TGTGCAAGTCGCTTATACACAGGGGGAACTAGCTATGGCTACACCTTC	CASRLYTGGTSYGYTF
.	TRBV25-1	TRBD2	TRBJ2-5	TGTGCCAGCAGTAAACTAGCGGGAGGCGTGGAGACCCAGTACTTC	CASSKLAGGVETQYF
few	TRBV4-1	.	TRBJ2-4	TGCGCCAGCAGCCAAGAAAGGAGACAGGTGCTTCGAGCCAAAAACATTCAGTACTTC	CASSQERRQVLRAKNIQYF
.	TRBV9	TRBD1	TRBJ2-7	TGTGCCAGCAGCGGAGAGACAGGGATAAGCTACGAGCAGTACTTC	CASSGETGISYEQYF
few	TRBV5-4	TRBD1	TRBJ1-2	TGTGCCAGCAGCTTCGAGACAGGGGGCTATGGCTACACCTTC	CASSFETGGYGYTF
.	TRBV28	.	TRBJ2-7	TGTGCCAGCAGTTTAAAAACGGGGGTTACCTACGAGCAGTACTTC	CASSLKTGVTYEQYF
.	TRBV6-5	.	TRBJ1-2	TGTGCCAGCAGACTACAGGTGAACTATGGCTACACCTTC	CASRLQVNYGYTF
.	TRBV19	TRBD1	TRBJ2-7	TGTGCCAGTAGTATCGGGACAGGGGGAAACGAGCAGTACTTC	CASSIGTGGNEQYF
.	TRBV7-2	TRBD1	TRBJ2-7	TGTGCCAGCAGCACACAATCGGGACAGGGGGCGCAGCAGTACTTC	CASSTQSGQGAQQYF
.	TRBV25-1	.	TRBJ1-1	TGTGCCGTCAGAACAGACGATGGTCGCACTGAAGCTTTCTTT	CAVRTDDGRTEAFF
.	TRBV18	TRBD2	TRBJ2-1	TGTGCCAGCTCACCGGGACTAGCGGGGATCACTTCCTACAATGAGCAGTTCTTC	CASSPGLAGITSYNEQFF
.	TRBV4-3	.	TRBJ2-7	TGCGCCAGCAGCCCAGGGTGGAGCCTGGGCTACGAGCAGTACTTC	CASSPGWSLGYEQYF
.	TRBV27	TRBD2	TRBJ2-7	TGTGCCAGCAGTCCGGGACTAGCGGGAGCCTACGAGCAGTACTTC	CASSPGLAGAYEQYF
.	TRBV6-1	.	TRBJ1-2	TGTGCCAGCAGTGAAGGGGCTGACAGGATGGCCTATGGCTACACCTTC	CASSEGADRMAYGYTF
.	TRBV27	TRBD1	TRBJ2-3	TGTGCCAGCAGTTTCAGGGGGCGCGGTACAGATACGCAGTATTTT	CASSFRGRGTDTQYF
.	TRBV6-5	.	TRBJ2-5	TGTGCCAGCAGTTACTCTGTCAACCAAGAGACCCAGTACTTC	CASSYSVNQETQYF
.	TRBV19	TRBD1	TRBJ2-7	TGTGCCAGTAGTCCGGGACAGGGTAAAACTCACGAGCAGTACTTC	CASSPGQGKTHEQYF
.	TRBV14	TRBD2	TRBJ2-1	TGTGCCAGCAGCATTGGACTAGCAACTTACAATGAGCAGTTCTTC	CASSIGLATYNEQFF
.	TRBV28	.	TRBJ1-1	TGTGCCAGCAGTTTAAGGGGGAAGAACACTGAAGCTTTCTTT	CASSLRGKNTEAFF
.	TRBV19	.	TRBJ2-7	TGTGCCAGTAGTATATCCAGGGGCGGAAGTTACGAGCAGTACTTC	CASSISRGGSYEQYF
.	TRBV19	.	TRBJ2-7	TGTGCCAGTAGTATAGCCCCAGGCCCCTCCTACGAGCAGTACTTC	CASSIAPGPSYEQYF
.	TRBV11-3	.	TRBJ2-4	TGTGCCAGCAGCCCTGAGACAGATTACAAAAACATTCAGTACTTC	CASSPETDYKNIQYF
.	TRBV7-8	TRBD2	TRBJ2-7	TGTGCCAGCAGCTTTTCCAAAGGCGGGGGATCCTACGAGCAGTACTTC	CASSFSKGGGSYEQYF
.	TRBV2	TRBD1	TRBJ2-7	TGTGCCAGCCCCCCCGAGACAGGGAAAAGGTTATCCTACGAGCAGTACTTC	CASPPETGKRLSYEQYF
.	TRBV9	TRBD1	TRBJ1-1	TGTGCCAGCAGCCCACGAGGACAGGGTAACACTGAAGCTTTCTTT	CASSPRGQGNTEAFF
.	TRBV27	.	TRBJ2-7	TGTGCCAGCAGTTTAGGACAGACAACCTACGAGCAGTACTTC	CASSLGQTTYEQYF
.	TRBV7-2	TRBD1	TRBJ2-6	TGTGCCAGCAGGCAATATCAACAGGGGGCAATCTCTGGGGCCAACGTCCTGACTTTC	CASRQYQQGAISGANVLTF
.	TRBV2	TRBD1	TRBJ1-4	TGTGCCAGCCATGAGGGGGGGACAGGGCGTGAAAAACTGTTTTTT	CASHEGGTGREKLFF
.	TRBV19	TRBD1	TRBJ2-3	TGTGCCAGTAGTATCCTTGGACAGGTTCTAGTCAGAGATACGCAGTATTTT	CASSILGQVLVRDTQYF
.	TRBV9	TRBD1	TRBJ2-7	TGTGCCAGCGGGGGACAGGGAGAGGCCGAGCAGTACTTC	CASGGQGEAEQYF
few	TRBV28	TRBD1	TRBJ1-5	TGTGCCAGCAGTTCTTCAGGACAGGGAGCAGGACAGCCCCAGCATTTT	CASSSSGQGAGQPQHF
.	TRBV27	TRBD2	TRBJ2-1	TGTGCCAGCAGTATCCCCCGGCCCCAGCGGGGGGCGTACAATGAGCAGTTCTTC	CASSIPRPQRGAYNEQFF
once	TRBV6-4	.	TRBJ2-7	TGTGCCAGCAGTGGGAGGAACAGCCCCGAGCAGTACTTC	CASSGRNSPEQYF
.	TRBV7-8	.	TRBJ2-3	TGTGCCAGCAGCTTAGCCACTCGGGACTTTCAGAAGGGCACAGATACGCAGTATTTT	CASSLATRDFQKGTDTQYF
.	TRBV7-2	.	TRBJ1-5	TGTGCCAGCAGCTTAGCGCCCTATAGCAATCAGCCCCAGCATTTT	CASSLAPYSNQPQHF
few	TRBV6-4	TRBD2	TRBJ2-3	TGTGCCAGCAGTCAGCGGGGGGGCACAGATACGCAGTATTTT	CASSQRGGTDTQYF
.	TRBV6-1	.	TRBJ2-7	TGTGCCAGCAGTGAAGCGACACTAGGGTTGTACGAGCAGTACTTC	CASSEATLGLYEQYF
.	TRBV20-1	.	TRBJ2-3	TGCAGTGCTAGAGGTGGCTATACGCAGTATTTT	CSARGGYTQYF
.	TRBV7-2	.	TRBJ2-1	TGTGCCAGCAGCCCGGAGAGGGAGGCATACAATGAGCAGTTCTTC	CASSPEREAYNEQFF
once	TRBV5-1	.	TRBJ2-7	TGCGCCAGCAGCTTGGAAAGGGGCTACGAGCAGTACTTC	CASSLERGYEQYF
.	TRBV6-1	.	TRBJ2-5	TGTGCCAGCAGGGAGGAGGTTCGGCGGAGAGAGACCCAGTACTTC	CASREEVRRRETQYF
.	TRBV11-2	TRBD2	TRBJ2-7	TGTGCCAGCAGCTTAGGGTCCCTAGCGGGCCAATACGAGCAGTACTTC	CASSLGSLAGQYEQYF
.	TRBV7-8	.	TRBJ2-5	TGTGCCAGCAGCTTAGGCATGAGCGGGCAAGAGACCCAGTACTTC	CASSLGMSGQETQYF
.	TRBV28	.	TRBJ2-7	TGTGCCAGCAGCCGTGGGAGCCCCCTGGTCCCCTACGAGCAGTACTTC	CASSRGSPLVPYEQYF
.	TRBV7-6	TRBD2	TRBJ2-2	TGTGCCAGCAGCGCCGGGACTAGCGGGGCATTCGGCAAGAGGACCGGGGAGCTGTTTTTT	CASSAGTSGAFGKRTGELFF
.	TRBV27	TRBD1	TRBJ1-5	TGTGCCAGCAGTCCGGTCGGACAGGGACCCTATAGCAATCAGCCCCAGCATTTT	CASSPVGQGPYSNQPQHF